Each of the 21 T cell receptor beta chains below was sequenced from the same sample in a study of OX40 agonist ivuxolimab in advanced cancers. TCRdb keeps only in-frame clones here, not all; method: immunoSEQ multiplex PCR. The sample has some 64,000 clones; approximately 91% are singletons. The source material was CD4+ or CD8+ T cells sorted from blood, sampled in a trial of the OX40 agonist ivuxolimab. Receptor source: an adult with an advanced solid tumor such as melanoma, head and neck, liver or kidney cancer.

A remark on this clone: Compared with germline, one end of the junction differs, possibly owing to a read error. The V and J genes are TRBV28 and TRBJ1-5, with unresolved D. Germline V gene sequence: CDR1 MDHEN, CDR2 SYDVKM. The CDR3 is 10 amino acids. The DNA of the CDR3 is TGCCCAAAACGTAATCAGCCCCAGCATTTT. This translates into CPKRNQPQHF.

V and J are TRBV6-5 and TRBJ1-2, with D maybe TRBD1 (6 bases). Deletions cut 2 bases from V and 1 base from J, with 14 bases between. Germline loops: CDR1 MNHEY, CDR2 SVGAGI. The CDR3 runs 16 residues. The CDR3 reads CASSYQPGHINYGYTF. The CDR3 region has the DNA TGTGCCAGCAGTTACCAACCGGGACACATTAACTATGGCTACACCTTC.

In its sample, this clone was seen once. CDR3 amino acids: CASSLPGQGEYNEQFF. In DNA form, the CDR3 reads TGTGCCAGCAGCTTACCGGGCCAGGGGGAGTACAATGAGCAGTTCTTC. This rearrangement joins TRBV7-9 to TRBJ2-1; TRBD1 agrees at 7 bases. This CDR3 comprises 16 residues. The germline V gene has CDR1 SEHNR and CDR2 FQNEAQ (reference sequence). The V and J ends lost 2 bases and 4 bases, in that order; junction bases with no gene match: 8.

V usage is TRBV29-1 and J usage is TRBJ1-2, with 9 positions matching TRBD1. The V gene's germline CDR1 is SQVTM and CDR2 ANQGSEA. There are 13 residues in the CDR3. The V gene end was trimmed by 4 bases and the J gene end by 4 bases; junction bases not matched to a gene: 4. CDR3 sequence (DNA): TGCAGCGTTGCGACAGGGGGGTTCTATGGCTACACCTTC. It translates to CSVATGGFYGYTF.

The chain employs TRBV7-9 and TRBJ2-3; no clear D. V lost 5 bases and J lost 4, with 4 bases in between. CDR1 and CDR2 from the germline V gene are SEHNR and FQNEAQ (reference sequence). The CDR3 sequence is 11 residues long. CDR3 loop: CASSPADTQYF. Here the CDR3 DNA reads TGTGCCAGCAGCCCGGCAGATACGCAGTATTTT.

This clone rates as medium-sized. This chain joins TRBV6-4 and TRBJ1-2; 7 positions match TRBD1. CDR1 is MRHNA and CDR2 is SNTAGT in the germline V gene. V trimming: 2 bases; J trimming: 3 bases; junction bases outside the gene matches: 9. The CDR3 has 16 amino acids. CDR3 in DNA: TGTGCCAGCAGTGACGAGGCAGGGGGTCTGGACTATGGCTACACCTTC. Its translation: CASSDEAGGLDYGYTF.

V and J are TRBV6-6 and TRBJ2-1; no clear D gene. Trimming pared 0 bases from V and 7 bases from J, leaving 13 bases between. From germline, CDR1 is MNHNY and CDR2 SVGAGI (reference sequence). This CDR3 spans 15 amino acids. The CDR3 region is CASSYSKEVGNEQFF. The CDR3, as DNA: TGTGCCAGCAGTTACTCGAAAGAGGTCGGGAATGAGCAGTTCTTC.

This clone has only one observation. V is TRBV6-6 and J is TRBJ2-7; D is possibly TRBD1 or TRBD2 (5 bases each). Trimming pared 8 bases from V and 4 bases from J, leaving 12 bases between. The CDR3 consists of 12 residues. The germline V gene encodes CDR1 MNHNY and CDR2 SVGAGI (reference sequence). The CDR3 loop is CASGGSGYEQYF. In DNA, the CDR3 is TGTGCCAGCGGGGGATCGGGTTACGAGCAGTACTTC.

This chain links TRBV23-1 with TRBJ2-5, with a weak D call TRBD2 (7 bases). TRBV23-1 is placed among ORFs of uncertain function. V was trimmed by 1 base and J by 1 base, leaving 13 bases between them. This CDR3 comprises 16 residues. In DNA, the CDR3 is TGCGCCAGCAGTCAATTCGGCGGGGGCTTCCAAGAGACCCAGTACTTC. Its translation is CASSQFGGGFQETQYF.

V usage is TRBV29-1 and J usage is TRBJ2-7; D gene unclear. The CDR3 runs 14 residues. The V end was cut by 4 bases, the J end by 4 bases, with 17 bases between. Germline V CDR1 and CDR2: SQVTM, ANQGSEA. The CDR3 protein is CSVVSAGSLYEQYF. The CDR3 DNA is TGCAGCGTTGTCTCTGCCGGCAGCCTATACGAGCAGTACTTC.

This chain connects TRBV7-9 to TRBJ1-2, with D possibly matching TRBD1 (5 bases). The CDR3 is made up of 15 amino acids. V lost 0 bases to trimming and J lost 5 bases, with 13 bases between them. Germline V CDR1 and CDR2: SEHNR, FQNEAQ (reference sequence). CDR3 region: CASSLALAGRYGYTF. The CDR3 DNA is TGTGCCAGCAGCTTAGCGCTGGCAGGGAGGTATGGCTACACCTTC.

The CDR3 coding sequence is TGTGCCAGCGGCAGAGGGGGCCTTAGCAATCAGCCCCAGCATTTT. Amino acids: CASGRGGLSNQPQHF. The genes are TRBV27 and TRBJ1-5; 7 bases line up with TRBD1. The CDR3 length is 15 residues. With V trimmed by 8 bases and J by 0 bases, 7 bases remained unmatched. CDR1 is MNHEY, CDR2 SMNVEV, per germline (reference sequence).

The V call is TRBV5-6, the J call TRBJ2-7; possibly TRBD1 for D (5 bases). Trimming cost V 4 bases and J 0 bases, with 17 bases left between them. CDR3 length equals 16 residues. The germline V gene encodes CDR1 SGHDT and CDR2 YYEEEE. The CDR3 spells CASSTQGVISSYEQYF. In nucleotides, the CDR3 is TGTGCCAGCAGCACCCAAGGGGTTATCAGCTCCTACGAGCAGTACTTC.

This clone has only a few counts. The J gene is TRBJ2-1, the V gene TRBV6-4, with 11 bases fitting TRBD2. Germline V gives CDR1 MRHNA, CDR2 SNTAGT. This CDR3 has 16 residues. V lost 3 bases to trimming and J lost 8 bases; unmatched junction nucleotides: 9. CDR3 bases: TGTGCCAGCAGTGATTTAGCGGGGGGGTCTGCAGATGAGCAGTTCTTC. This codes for CASSDLAGGSADEQFF.

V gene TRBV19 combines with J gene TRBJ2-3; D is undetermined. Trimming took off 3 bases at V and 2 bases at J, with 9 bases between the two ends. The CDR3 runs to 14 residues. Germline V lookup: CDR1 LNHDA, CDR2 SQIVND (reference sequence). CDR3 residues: CASSIDQTTDTQYF. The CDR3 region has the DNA TGTGCCAGTAGTATCGACCAAACCACAGATACGCAGTATTTT.

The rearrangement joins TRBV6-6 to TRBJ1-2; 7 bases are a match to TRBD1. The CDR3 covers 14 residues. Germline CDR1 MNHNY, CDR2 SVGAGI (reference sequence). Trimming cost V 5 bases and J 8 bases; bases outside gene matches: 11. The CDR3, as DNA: TGTGCCAGCAGTGCCAGACAGGGCCTTCGGGGCTACACCTTC. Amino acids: CASSARQGLRGYTF.

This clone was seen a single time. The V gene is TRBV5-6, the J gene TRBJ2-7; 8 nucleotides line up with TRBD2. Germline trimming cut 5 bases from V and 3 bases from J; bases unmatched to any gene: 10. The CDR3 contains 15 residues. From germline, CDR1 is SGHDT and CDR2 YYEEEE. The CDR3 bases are TGTGCCAGCAGAACCCGGGAGGGGCTCTTCTACGAGCAGTACTTC. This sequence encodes CASRTREGLFYEQYF.

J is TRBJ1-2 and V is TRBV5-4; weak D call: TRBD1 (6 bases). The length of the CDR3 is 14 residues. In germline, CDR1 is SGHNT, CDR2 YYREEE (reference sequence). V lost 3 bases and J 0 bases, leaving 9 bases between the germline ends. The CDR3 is CASSSYRANYGYTF. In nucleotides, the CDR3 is TGTGCCAGCAGCTCCTACAGGGCTAACTATGGCTACACCTTC.

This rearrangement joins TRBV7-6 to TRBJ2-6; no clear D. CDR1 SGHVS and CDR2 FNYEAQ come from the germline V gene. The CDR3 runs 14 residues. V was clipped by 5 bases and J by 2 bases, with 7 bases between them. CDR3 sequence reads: CASSLLTGANVLTF. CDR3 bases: TGTGCCAGCAGCCTCCTAACTGGGGCCAACGTCCTGACTTTC.

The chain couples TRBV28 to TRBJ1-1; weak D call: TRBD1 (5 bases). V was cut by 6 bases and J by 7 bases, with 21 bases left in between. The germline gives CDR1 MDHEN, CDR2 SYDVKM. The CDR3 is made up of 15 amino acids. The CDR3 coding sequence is TGTGCCAGCAGCCCCCGCAACACAGGAGAGGATGAAGCTTTCTTT. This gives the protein CASSPRNTGEDEAFF.

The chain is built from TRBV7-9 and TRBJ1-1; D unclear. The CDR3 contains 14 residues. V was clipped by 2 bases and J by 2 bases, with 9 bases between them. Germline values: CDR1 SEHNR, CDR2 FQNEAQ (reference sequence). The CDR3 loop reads CASSLMGGNTEAFF. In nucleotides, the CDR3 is TGTGCCAGCAGCTTAATGGGCGGTAACACTGAAGCTTTCTTT.